Below, 20 T cell receptor beta chains from the same sample are listed, as sequenced in a study of blood T cell repertoires in COVID-19. Profiling relied on immunoSEQ multiplex PCR, and the TCRdb table lists in-frame clones only, not all of them. The sample consists of around 250,000 clones, about 91% of them appearing once. Source material: PBMCs or T cells enriched from blood (not recorded which). The receptors come from a woman in her 40s with acute COVID-19.

The chain recombines TRBV27 with TRBJ1-2; TRBD1 agrees at 8 bases. The length of the CDR3 is 16 residues. With 5 bases clipped from V and 0 bases from J, the junction kept 8 bases outside the gene matches. Germline V gene sequence: CDR1 MNHEY, CDR2 SMNVEV (reference sequence). This CDR3 is CASSHGQGQTNYGYTF. The CDR3 DNA reads as TGTGCCAGCAGTCACGGACAGGGACAAACTAACTATGGCTACACCTTC.

The J gene is TRBJ1-5, the V gene TRBV21-1; the table's D call, TRBD1, was not checked against the DNA. TRBV21-1 represents a pseudogene. CDR3 length: 17 residues. The CDR3 DNA reads TGTGCCAGCAGCACGTGGACAGGGGGCGACGGCAATCAGCCCCAGCATTTT. Translating gives CASSTWTGGDGNQPQHF.

The rearrangement uses TRBV9 and TRBJ1-1; 8 bases are shared with TRBD1. Trimming took 4 bases from V and 6 from J; bases not matched to a gene: 11. CDR3 length: 15 amino acids. Germline values: CDR1 SGDLS, CDR2 YYNGEE. The CDR3 reads CASSTKPQGGPEAFF. CDR3 sequence (DNA): TGTGCCAGCAGCACTAAACCACAGGGGGGACCTGAAGCTTTCTTT.

This sequence joins TRBV18 and TRBJ2-3; D uncertain. V lost 6 bases to trimming and J lost 0 bases, with 16 bases between them. The CDR3 extends over 16 amino acids. Looked up from germline, CDR1 is KGHSH and CDR2 is LQKENI. The CDR3 loop reads CASSPPRGSSTDTQYF. Here the CDR3 DNA reads TGTGCCAGCTCTCCTCCGCGAGGTTCTAGCACAGATACGCAGTATTTT.

V gene TRBV2 combines with J gene TRBJ2-2; 7 bases map to TRBD2. CDR1 and CDR2 (germline): SNHLY, FYNNEI. After removal of 6 bases from V and 0 bases from J, the junction contained 7 bases not matched to a gene. The CDR3 totals 16 residues. This CDR3 reads CASSQLAVSNTGELFF. CDR3 DNA sequence: TGTGCCAGCAGCCAGCTAGCGGTATCGAACACCGGGGAGCTGTTTTTT.

V is TRBV27 and J is TRBJ2-3; D might be TRBD2 (7 bases). Germline loops: CDR1 MNHEY, CDR2 SMNVEV (reference sequence). This CDR3 is built from 14 residues. The V end lost 10 bases, the J end lost 3 bases, and 17 bases lay between the germline ends. The CDR3 here is CATKPGGATDTQYF. CDR3 nucleotides: TGTGCCACCAAACCTGGGGGGGCAACAGATACGCAGTATTTT.

This rearrangement joins TRBV14 to TRBJ1-4; TRBD1 matches at 8 bases. CDR3 length equals 18 residues. Germline V gene sequence: CDR1 SGHDN, CDR2 FVKESK. V shed 4 bases and J 0 bases; nucleotides not matched to a gene: 10. CDR3 nucleotide sequence: TGTGCCAGCAGCCCGTCGGGACAGGCACTACCAACTAATGAAAAACTGTTTTTT. It codes for CASSPSGQALPTNEKLFF.

The chain employs TRBV19 and TRBJ2-1, with 10 bases aligning to TRBD1. Germline trimming cut 4 bases from V and 2 bases from J; bases unmatched to any gene: 2. The CDR3 loop spans 15 amino acids. Germline V lookup: CDR1 LNHDA, CDR2 SQIVND (reference sequence). CDR3 nucleotide sequence: TGTGCCAGTAGTAAAGGGACAGGGGCCTACAATGAGCAGTTCTTC. This gives the protein CASSKGTGAYNEQFF.

This chain joins TRBV3-1 (or the pseudogene TRBV3-2) and TRBJ1-5; maybe TRBD1 (6 bases). The germline V gene has CDR1 LGHDT and CDR2 YNNKEL (reference sequence). This CDR3 has 15 residues. V lost 0 bases, J lost 6 bases, and 12 bases lay in between. DNA of the CDR3: TGTGCCAGCAGCCAAGAATCACAGGGTACTCAGCCCCAGCATTTT. Translating gives CASSQESQGTQPQHF.

V gene TRBV5-1 combines with J gene TRBJ2-1; the match to TRBD2 covers 12 bases. Germline V CDR1 and CDR2: SGHRS, YFSETQ. With V trimmed by 3 bases and J by 4 bases, 2 bases remained unmatched. The CDR3 spans 15 residues. In DNA, the CDR3 is TGCGCCAGCAGCTACGGACTAGCGGGATACAATGAGCAGTTCTTC. The encoded protein is CASSYGLAGYNEQFF.

The V and J genes are TRBV24-1 and TRBJ1-6, with 8 bases aligning to TRBD1. With V trimmed by 9 bases and J by 10 bases, 7 bases remained unmatched. The CDR3 has 13 residues. Germline-derived CDR1 and CDR2 are KGHDR and SFDVKD. CDR3 sequence (DNA): TGTGCCACCGGACAGGGCCTGGGATCACCCCTCCACTTT. Protein: CATGQGLGSPLHF.

This clone was observed once. The chain links TRBV18 to TRBJ2-2, with 8 nucleotides matching TRBD1. The CDR3 totals 14 residues. Trimming removed 6 bases from V and 3 bases from J; junction bases left unmatched: 3. Germline V gene data show CDR1 as KGHSH and CDR2 as LQKENI. CDR3 DNA: TGTGCCAGCTCCCAACAGGGGGACACCGGGGAGCTGTTTTTT. It encodes CASSQQGDTGELFF.

This chain uses TRBV7-9 with TRBJ2-5; 13 positions match TRBD2. Germline lookup yields CDR1 SEHNR and CDR2 FQNEAQ (reference sequence). Unmatched junction bases numbered 17, after V lost 4 bases and J lost 6 bases. CDR3 length equals 19 residues. CDR3 in amino acids: CASSSGLAGVEYSEKTQYF. CDR3 DNA sequence: TGTGCCAGCAGCTCCGGACTAGCGGGAGTAGAGTACTCAGAAAAGACCCAGTACTTC.

The table lists this clone with a few counts. The gene calls are TRBV6-6 and TRBJ2-7, with 10 bases identical to TRBD2. Germline CDR1 is MNHNY and CDR2 is SVGAGI (reference sequence). The length of the CDR3 is 17 residues. V lost 5 bases to trimming and J lost 6 bases; unmatched junction nucleotides: 16. The CDR3 is CASSPTPPLAGRVEQYV. The CDR3 DNA is TGTGCCAGCAGTCCTACCCCACCACTAGCGGGGAGGGTCGAGCAGTACGTC.

This clone was observed a single time. The J gene is TRBJ2-3, the V gene TRBV18; D call uncertain. Per the germline V gene, CDR1 is KGHSH and CDR2 is LQKENI. Trimming left V 5 bases short and J 0 bases short, with 15 bases between. The CDR3 has 16 residues. CDR3 residues: CASSNSARRSTDTQYF. The CDR3 DNA is TGTGCCAGCTCAAACTCAGCAAGGCGGAGCACAGATACGCAGTATTTT.

The chain links TRBV5-1 to TRBJ2-1, with D maybe TRBD2 (6 bases). There are 16 residues in the CDR3. Germline V lookup: CDR1 SGHRS, CDR2 YFSETQ. Trimming pared 3 bases from V and 0 bases from J, leaving 13 bases between. The DNA of the CDR3 is TGCGCCAGCAGCTCCTTAGCGGCCGACTCCTACAATGAGCAGTTCTTC. Amino acid sequence: CASSSLAADSYNEQFF.

The chain combines TRBV24-1 with TRBJ2-1; TRBD1 agrees at 7 bases. Per germline, CDR1 KGHDR and CDR2 SFDVKD. The CDR3 runs 16 residues. V lost 3 bases, J lost 1 base, and 5 bases stayed unmatched. The CDR3 loop reads CATSDTRTGSYNEQFF. In DNA form, the CDR3 reads TGTGCCACCAGTGATACGAGGACAGGATCCTACAATGAGCAGTTCTTC.

The rearrangement links TRBV28 to TRBJ2-2, with TRBD2 matching over 8 bases. V lost 8 bases and J lost 6; bases outside the gene matches: 8. Germline values: CDR1 MDHEN, CDR2 SYDVKM. The CDR3 spans 14 residues. The CDR3 loop reads CASLAGLKAGELFF. Here the CDR3 DNA reads TGTGCCAGCTTAGCGGGACTAAAGGCCGGGGAGCTGTTTTTT.

The rearrangement uses TRBV7-9 and TRBJ1-2; D possibly corresponds to TRBD1 (5 bases). Germline V lookup: CDR1 SEHNR, CDR2 FQNEAQ (reference sequence). Trimming pared 6 bases from V and 2 bases from J, leaving 10 bases between. This CDR3 has 13 residues. The CDR3 bases are TGTGCCAGCAGAACGACAGTGAACTATGGCTACACCTTC. Its translation: CASRTTVNYGYTF.

The V call is TRBV14, the J call TRBJ2-5, with a tentative D call TRBD2 (6 bases). Trimming removed 4 bases from V and 1 base from J, with 13 bases in between. The CDR3 sequence is 15 residues long. In germline, CDR1 is SGHDN, CDR2 FVKESK. This chain's CDR3 is CASSLIPGAQETQYF. The DNA for the CDR3 is TGTGCCAGCAGCCTTATTCCGGGAGCCCAAGAGACCCAGTACTTC.